Listed below are T cell receptor beta chains from one sample, sequenced in a study of blood T cell repertoires in COVID-19. Generated by immunoSEQ multiplex PCR, the TCRdb table keeps only in-frame clones and is missing some. The data show hundreds of thousands of clones, approximately 83% seen once. The specimen sequenced was peripheral blood. The source of these receptors is a woman aged 40 to 50 with active or convalescent COVID-19. Each CDR3 is given with its conserved first and last residue. D genes are given only for firm matches. Only part of the rows carry a size: once, few, many, or a class if the clone is expanded.

j_gene	d_gene	v_gene	abundance	CDR3aa	CDR3nt
TRBJ2-7	.	TRBV19	.	CASSIGGHLYEQYF	TGTGCCAGTAGTATAGGAGGACACCTCTACGAGCAGTACTTC
TRBJ2-2	.	TRBV19	once	CASSLMPGLRITGELFF	TGTGCCAGTAGTTTAATGCCGGGACTCCGCATCACCGGGGAGCTGTTTTTT
TRBJ2-1	TRBD1	TRBV10-1	.	CASSEQTGRNEQFF	TGCGCCAGCAGTGAGCAGACAGGGCGAAATGAGCAGTTCTTC
TRBJ1-1	TRBD1	TRBV2	.	CASTWTGQAFF	TGTGCCAGCACCTGGACAGGGCAAGCTTTCTTT
TRBJ1-1	TRBD1	TRBV9	.	CASSVAGTGDTEAFF	TGTGCCAGCAGCGTAGCCGGGACAGGGGACACTGAAGCTTTCTTT
TRBJ1-2	TRBD1	TRBV24-1	few	CATSDPGTVYGYTF	TGTGCCACCAGTGACCCCGGGACAGTATATGGCTACACCTTC
TRBJ2-3	TRBD1	TRBV11-2	.	CASSLAGGADTQYF	TGTGCCAGCAGCTTAGCAGGGGGCGCAGATACGCAGTATTTT
TRBJ2-7	.	TRBV6-6	.	CASTIGGEQYF	TGTGCCAGCACCATAGGGGGAGAGCAGTACTTC
TRBJ2-3	TRBD2	TRBV19	.	CASSIYGGGAADTQYF	TGTGCCAGTAGTATATACGGCGGGGGGGCCGCAGATACGCAGTATTTT
TRBJ2-7	TRBD1	TRBV28	.	CASSIYYRGRGEQYF	TGTGCCAGCAGTATCTACTACAGGGGGCGCGGGGAGCAGTACTTC
TRBJ1-5	.	TRBV7-3	.	CASSYPWHPQPQHF	TGTGCCAGCAGCTACCCCTGGCATCCTCAGCCCCAGCATTTT
TRBJ2-7	.	TRBV18	.	CASSPRDNYEQYF	TGTGCCAGCTCTCCTAGGGACAACTACGAGCAGTACTTC
TRBJ1-2	TRBD1	TRBV29-1	.	CSSGQGSGYTF	TGCAGCTCCGGACAGGGGAGCGGCTACACCTTC
TRBJ2-1	.	TRBV7-9	.	CASSSAQGGNEQFF	TGTGCCAGCAGCTCAGCCCAGGGGGGAAATGAGCAGTTCTTC
TRBJ1-2	TRBD1	TRBV7-2	.	CASRTGTGIHGYTF	TGTGCCAGCAGAACCGGGACAGGGATCCATGGCTACACCTTC
TRBJ1-5	TRBD1	TRBV9	once	CASSVIKGQGQPQHF	TGTGCCAGCAGTGTTATAAAGGGACAGGGTCAGCCCCAGCATTTT
TRBJ2-7	TRBD1	TRBV6-1	.	CASSEMRQGRPSSYEQYF	TGTGCCAGCAGTGAGATGAGACAGGGTCGTCCCAGCTCCTACGAGCAGTACTTC
TRBJ1-2	.	TRBV28	.	CASSFQDGYTF	TGTGCCAGCAGTTTCCAGGATGGCTACACCTTC
TRBJ2-2	.	TRBV28	once	CASKGTFYPFGELFF	TGTGCCAGCAAAGGGACTTTTTACCCTTTCGGGGAGCTGTTTTTT
TRBJ2-1	TRBD2	TRBV11-2	.	CASSPVVPSSGTYNEQFF	TGTGCCAGCAGCCCCGTCGTTCCTTCTAGCGGTACATACAATGAGCAGTTCTTC
TRBJ2-2	TRBD1	TRBV7-2	.	CASSRPGQTYTGELFF	TGTGCCAGCAGCAGGCCGGGACAGACCTACACCGGGGAGCTGTTTTTT
TRBJ1-2	.	TRBV28	.	CASSSGGATHNYGYTF	TGTGCCAGCAGCTCGGGGGGGGCAACTCATAACTATGGCTACACCTTC
TRBJ1-6	.	TRBV7-2	.	CASSFGVNSPLHF	TGTGCCAGCAGCTTCGGGGTTAATTCACCCCTCCACTTT
TRBJ1-1	.	TRBV4-1	.	CASSREGWTEAFF	TGCGCCAGCAGCCGGGAGGGGTGGACTGAAGCTTTCTTT
TRBJ2-1	.	TRBV27	few	CASSSPQGLREQFF	TGTGCCAGCAGTTCCCCGCAGGGTCTACGGGAGCAGTTCTTC
TRBJ2-7	TRBD2	TRBV4-2	.	CASSLLALSGRAAEQYF	TGTGCCAGCAGCCTCCTGGCTCTTAGCGGGAGGGCCGCCGAGCAGTACTTC
TRBJ2-1	.	TRBV12-3/TRBV12-4	.	CASSPRNEQFF	TGTGCCAGCAGTCCCCGCAATGAGCAGTTCTTC
TRBJ1-6	.	TRBV30	.	CAWDRVTKGDSPLHF	TGTGCCTGGGATCGGGTCACAAAAGGGGATTCACCCCTCCACTTT
TRBJ1-1	.	TRBV9	.	CASSVEYRQTNTEAFF	TGTGCCAGCAGCGTAGAATATAGACAGACGAACACTGAAGCTTTCTTT
TRBJ1-1	.	TRBV5-4	.	CASSPAGQTEAFF	TGTGCCAGCAGCCCGGCGGGGCAAACTGAAGCTTTCTTT
TRBJ1-2	.	TRBV7-9	.	CASSLVSSFYGYTF	TGTGCCAGCAGCTTAGTCTCCTCTTTTTATGGCTACACCTTC
TRBJ2-5	TRBD1	TRBV6-5	.	CASRRQGKETQYF	TGTGCCAGCAGAAGACAGGGCAAAGAGACCCAGTACTTC
TRBJ2-3	.	TRBV5-5	.	CASSLDSRGQGGTDTQYF	TGTGCCAGCAGCTTGGATTCAAGGGGCCAGGGTGGCACAGATACGCAGTATTTT
TRBJ2-5	.	TRBV6-5	.	CASSYSGARETQYF	TGTGCCAGCAGTTACTCGGGGGCTCGAGAGACCCAGTACTTC
TRBJ1-1	.	TRBV27	.	CASRTAMTEAFF	TGTGCCAGCAGGACAGCTATGACTGAAGCTTTCTTT
TRBJ2-7	.	TRBV7-9	.	CASSYQGGLDEQYF	TGTGCCAGCAGCTACCAGGGTGGCCTTGACGAGCAGTACTTC